The clone carrying this TCR beta chain was detected only a few times. Its antigen is unidentified. These data come from a study of CD8 T cells in ankylosing spondylitis. The germline CDR1 and CDR2 sequences are SGHRS and YFSETQ. This CDR3 is 13 amino acids long. The V end lost 0 bases, the J end lost 5 bases, and 6 bases lay between the germline ends. Findings and limits, study-wide: For ankylosing spondylitis blood, a TCR beta motif of several highly homologous variants appeared characteristic.

Quantitative barcoded 5'-RACE was used to prepare TCR beta libraries. TCRdb re-called the 5' RACE reads with MiXCR, one entry per CDR3 protein. The sample records about 390,000 distinct CDR3 sequences, around 22% being singletons. This chain uses TRBV5-1 with TRBJ1-5; no reliable D call. The clonotype originates from a male donor with ankylosing spondylitis. Sample: blood, either unsorted or a sorted T cell fraction (not recorded which). The CDR3 protein is CASSLGKDQPQHF. CDR3 in DNA: TGCGCCAGCAGCTTGGGGAAGGATCAGCCCCAGCATTTT.